This passage covers 20 T cell receptor beta chains from one sample sequenced in a study of graft-versus-host responses after intestinal transplantation. No antigens are known for them. Here immunoSEQ multiplex PCR was the method, and the copy in TCRdb shows in-frame clones only, minus some. This repertoire shows 80,000 to 100,000 clones, less than 95% found once; its top ten account for about 0.07%. The sample here was unstimulated CD8+ T cells sorted from spleen or lymph node cells, taken before transplant. The receptors derive from a human donor who was the organ donor for an intestinal transplant.

The chain links TRBV28 to TRBJ1-3; D possibly corresponds to TRBD1 (5 bases). The germline V gene encodes CDR1 MDHEN and CDR2 SYDVKM. V dropped 5 bases and J dropped 3 bases, with 8 bases sitting between them. The CDR3 consists of 13 residues. CDR3 sequence: CASSRTFGNTIYF. CDR3 DNA sequence: TGTGCCAGCAGTCGGACATTTGGAAACACCATATATTTT.

This rearrangement joins TRBV11-2 to TRBJ2-3; 12 bases fit TRBD2. The germline gives CDR1 SGHAT, CDR2 FQNNGV. V lost 4 bases to trimming and J lost 3 bases; unmatched junction nucleotides: 2. The CDR3 is made up of 15 amino acids. Written as DNA, the CDR3 is TGTGCCAGCAGCTCTAGCGGGGGGGAAACAGATACGCAGTATTTT. It encodes CASSSSGGETDTQYF.

The gene calls are TRBV27 and TRBJ2-3, with D possibly matching TRBD2 (6 bases). CDR1 and CDR2 (germline): MNHEY, SMNVEV (reference sequence). The CDR3 covers 19 residues. V was clipped by 3 bases and J by 0 bases, with 22 bases between them. DNA for the CDR3: TGTGCCAGCAGTTTGGGGGGTCGGGGCAGCGGAACTAGCACAGATACGCAGTATTTT. Translating it yields CASSLGGRGSGTSTDTQYF.

This clone occurred once. The chain has TRBV19 and TRBJ2-7, with 7 bases aligning to TRBD1. CDR1 and CDR2 (germline): LNHDA, SQIVND (reference sequence). The CDR3 spans 15 residues. The junction had 9 bases not matched to a gene; V was cut back by 5 bases and J by 2 bases. The CDR3, as DNA: TGTGCCAGTAGTCAGACGGACAGGTACGCCTACGAGCAGTACTTC. Translating it yields CASSQTDRYAYEQYF. The whole variable domain, remainder taken from reference TRBV19 and TRBJ2-7, is DGGITQSPKYLFRKEGQNVTLSCEQNLNHDAMYWYRQDPGQGLRLIYYSQIVNDFQKGDIAEGYSVSREKKESFPLTVTSAQKNPTAFYLCASSQTDRYAYEQYFGPGTRLTVT.

The chain couples TRBV28 to TRBJ2-3; 10 positions agree with TRBD2. The length of the CDR3 is 16 residues. V was pared by 4 bases and J by 5 bases, with 9 bases of the junction left unmatched. Looked up from germline, CDR1 is MDHEN and CDR2 is SYDVKM. Written as DNA, the CDR3 is TGTGCCAGCAGTTCACCTCTAGCGGGAGTGATAGATACGCAGTATTTT. Amino acid sequence: CASSSPLAGVIDTQYF.

The genes are TRBV27 and TRBJ2-1, with TRBD2 as a possible D gene (6 bases). Between the trimmed V and J ends, which lost 6 bases and 7 bases, there was a span of 19 bases. The CDR3 is 15 residues long. CDR1 MNHEY and CDR2 SMNVEV come from the germline V gene (reference sequence). The chain's CDR3 is CASRFGVADVNEQFF. CDR3 DNA: TGTGCCAGCAGATTTGGGGTAGCGGATGTAAATGAGCAGTTCTTC.

This chain uses TRBV5-1 with TRBJ1-2; 10 nucleotides align to TRBD1. With 1 base clipped from V and 2 bases from J, the junction kept 8 bases outside the gene matches. Germline values: CDR1 SGHRS, CDR2 YFSETQ. This CDR3 contains 17 residues. The DNA for the CDR3 is TGCGCCAGCAGCTTGTCGACGACAGGGGGCGCGAACTATGGCTACACCTTC. Residues: CASSLSTTGGANYGYTF.

The V call is TRBV27, the J call TRBJ2-2, with 9 bases lining up with TRBD2. The germline gives CDR1 MNHEY, CDR2 SMNVEV (reference sequence). The length of the CDR3 is 17 residues. J gave up 1 base and V 2 bases, and 5 bases lay outside the gene matches. CDR3 sequence reads: CASSLTRTSVNTGELFF. DNA of the CDR3: TGTGCCAGCAGTTTAACCCGGACTAGCGTGAACACCGGGGAGCTGTTTTTT.

This chain uses TRBV4-1 with TRBJ2-2; D ambiguous. Looked up from germline, CDR1 is MGHRA and CDR2 is YSYEKL. The V end was cut by 1 base, the J end by 1 base, with 13 bases between. CDR3 length equals 17 residues. The CDR3 nucleotides are TGCGCCAGCAGCCAAGCCTACCCCCGAGGGAACACCGGGGAGCTGTTTTTT. It encodes CASSQAYPRGNTGELFF.

The chain links TRBV11-3 to TRBJ1-2, with TRBD1 matching over 7 bases. The germline V gene has CDR1 SGHNT and CDR2 YENEEA. Trimming at V came to 5 bases and at J to 10 bases, leaving 13 bases not matched to a gene. The CDR3 runs to 14 residues. CDR3 coding DNA: TGTGCCAGCAGCCAATCGGGGACAGAGCTTTACTACACCTTC. This gives the protein CASSQSGTELYYTF.

This sequence joins TRBV7-3 and TRBJ2-3; D not resolved. CDR3 size: 14 residues. The V end was cut by 3 bases, the J end by 0 bases, with 7 bases between. Germline V gives CDR1 SGHTA, CDR2 FQGTGA. CDR3 residues: CASSFTASTDTQYF. The CDR3 DNA follows: TGTGCCAGCAGCTTTACAGCTAGCACAGATACGCAGTATTTT. Supplemented by reference TRBV7-3 and TRBJ2-3, the full variable domain reads GAGVSQTPSNKVTEKGKYVELRCDPISGHTALYWYRQSLGQGPEFLIYFQGTGAADDSGLPNDRFFAVRPEGSVSTLKIQRTERGDSAVYLCASSFTASTDTQYFGPGTRLTVL.

Details on this clone: Germline and junction disagree at one end, which may indicate a read error. J is TRBJ2-7 and V is TRBV7-7; 7 bases align to TRBD2. CDR1 is SSHAT and CDR2 is FNYEAQ in the germline V gene (reference sequence). The CDR3 is 14 residues long. The CDR3 sequence: CASSLGASGYEQYF. The CDR3 nucleotides are TGTGCTAGCAGCTTAGGAGCTAGCGGCTACGAGCAGTACTTC. The full variable domain, rest sourced from reference TRBV7-7 and TRBJ2-7, is GAGVSQSPRYKVTKRGQDVTLRCDPISSHATLYWYQQALGQGPEFLTYFNYEAQPDKSGLPSDRFSAERPEGSISTLTIQRTEQRDSAMYRCASSLGASGYEQYFGPGTRLTVT.

The rearrangement links TRBV6-5 to TRBJ2-1, with a weak D call TRBD2 (5 bases). The germline V and J ends were trimmed by 0 bases and 7 bases, with 10 bases remaining between them. The germline V gene encodes CDR1 MNHEY and CDR2 SVGAGI. The CDR3 runs to 14 residues. This chain's CDR3 is CASSYSSGVNEQFF. CDR3 DNA sequence: TGTGCCAGCAGTTACTCGTCCGGGGTGAATGAGCAGTTCTTC.

The chain links TRBV18 to TRBJ2-7; D not resolved. This CDR3 is 14 amino acids long. Per germline, CDR1 KGHSH and CDR2 LQKENI. Trimming removed 0 bases at V and 0 bases at J, with 6 bases between. CDR3 nucleotide sequence: TGTGCCAGCTCACCACCCTACAGCTCCTACGAGCAGTACTTC. It specifies CASSPPYSSYEQYF.

The chain employs TRBV9 and TRBJ2-2; tentative D call: TRBD2 (6 bases). The germline gives CDR1 SGDLS, CDR2 YYNGEE. The CDR3 covers 14 residues. V was cut by 4 bases and J by 6 bases, with 13 bases left in between. CDR3 DNA sequence: TGTGCCAGCAGCCAGGAGGGTGGGCCCGGGGAGCTGTTTTTT. Amino acids: CASSQEGGPGELFF.

V is TRBV27 and J is TRBJ1-5; 7 positions agree with TRBD1. Losses at the gene ends were 3 bases for V and 5 bases for J; bases not matched to a gene: 4. The CDR3 sequence is 14 residues long. Germline V gene sequence: CDR1 MNHEY, CDR2 SMNVEV (reference sequence). The CDR3 DNA follows: TGTGCCAGCAGTTTTGGACAGGATCATCAGCCCCAGCATTTT. This codes for CASSFGQDHQPQHF.

The chain combines TRBV5-4 with TRBJ2-7, with a possible D match to TRBD2 (6 bases). Germline lookup yields CDR1 SGHNT and CDR2 YYREEE (reference sequence). V lost 0 bases and J 2 bases, leaving 6 bases between the germline ends. This CDR3 contains 13 residues. The CDR3 is CASSLGTTYEQYF. The CDR3 bases are TGTGCCAGCAGCTTGGGGACTACCTACGAGCAGTACTTC.

V and J are TRBV5-1 and TRBJ2-1; the match to TRBD2 covers 11 bases. The CDR3 consists of 15 residues. Germline V gene data show CDR1 as SGHRS and CDR2 as YFSETQ. The junction had 9 bases not matched to a gene; V was cut back by 5 bases and J by 8 bases. The chain's CDR3 is CASRYTSGSVDEQFF. The CDR3 DNA reads as TGCGCCAGCAGGTATACTAGCGGGAGTGTGGATGAGCAGTTCTTC.

This sequence joins TRBV28 and TRBJ1-3; D not resolved. Germline CDR1 and CDR2: MDHEN and SYDVKM. The CDR3 runs to 15 residues. Trimming stripped 2 bases from V and 1 base from J, with 9 bases between. The CDR3 sequence: CASSLGWRSGNTIYF. The DNA for the CDR3 is TGTGCCAGCAGTTTAGGATGGAGGTCTGGAAACACCATATATTTT.

The table lists this clone with a few counts. The CDR3 sequence is CSARKAGEQFF. The CDR3 DNA follows: TGCAGTGCACGGAAGGCGGGAGAGCAGTTCTTC. This chain connects TRBV20-1 to TRBJ2-1; weak D call: TRBD2 (6 bases). This CDR3 region has 11 residues. V dropped 6 bases and J dropped 10 bases, with 13 bases sitting between them. CDR1 and CDR2 from the germline V gene are DFQATT and SNEGSKA (reference sequence).